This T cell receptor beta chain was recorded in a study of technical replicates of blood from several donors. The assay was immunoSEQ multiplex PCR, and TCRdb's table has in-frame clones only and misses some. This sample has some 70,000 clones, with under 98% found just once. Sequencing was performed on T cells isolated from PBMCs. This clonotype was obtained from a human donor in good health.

The CDR3 here is CASSRTGQGWTEAFF. The CDR3, as DNA: TGCGCCAGCAGCCGAACGGGACAGGGATGGACTGAAGCTTTCTTT. The chain uses TRBV4-3 and TRBJ1-1; 9 positions agree with TRBD1. CDR3 length: 15 amino acids. CDR1 LGHNA and CDR2 YSLEER come from the germline V gene. V was pared by 4 bases and J by 5 bases, with 8 bases of the junction left unmatched.